A selection of T cell receptor beta chains follows, all from one sample in a study of T cells after yellow fever vaccination. TCRdb used MiXCR to reprocess the 5' RACE reads, holding one entry per CDR3 protein. This table holds 240,000 or so distinct CDR3 sequences, 6% to 7.5% found once. This sample comprised CD4+ T cells sorted from PBMCs, obtained 15 days after the yellow fever booster vaccination. Receptors originate from a man aged 30 to 45 who received the YFV17D yellow fever vaccine. CDR3s include the opening cysteine and the closing phenylalanine or tryptophan. A D gene is named only where the DNA matches it firmly. Clone size, where shown, is once, few, many, or a class for clones that have expanded.

d_call: .
clone_size: .
j_call: TRBJ1-5
v_call: TRBV30
cdr3_aa: CAWSREGGWNNQPQHF
cdr3_nt: TGTGCCTGGAGTAGGGAGGGAGGTTGGAACAATCAGCCCCAGCATTTT

d_call: .
clone_size: many
j_call: TRBJ2-2
v_call: TRBV5-1
cdr3_aa: CASSFGGDTGELFF
cdr3_nt: TGCGCCAGCAGCTTCGGCGGCGACACCGGGGAGCTGTTTTTT

d_call: .
clone_size: .
j_call: TRBJ1-5
v_call: TRBV18
cdr3_aa: CASSPRDLSNQPQHF
cdr3_nt: TGTGCCAGCTCACCACGAGATCTTAGCAATCAGCCCCAGCATTTT

d_call: .
clone_size: .
j_call: TRBJ2-1
v_call: TRBV28
cdr3_aa: CASNFRGGYNEQFF
cdr3_nt: TGTGCCAGCAATTTCAGGGGGGGCTACAATGAGCAGTTCTTC

d_call: .
clone_size: few
j_call: TRBJ2-1
v_call: TRBV6-2/TRBV6-3
cdr3_aa: CASTLATSSYNEQFF
cdr3_nt: TGTGCCAGCACCCTTGCCACGAGCTCCTACAATGAGCAGTTCTTC

d_call: TRBD2
clone_size: .
j_call: TRBJ2-4
v_call: TRBV7-2
cdr3_aa: CASSLGGRGENIQYF
cdr3_nt: TGTGCCAGCAGCTTAGGCGGGAGGGGGGAAAACATTCAGTACTTC

d_call: .
clone_size: .
j_call: TRBJ2-5
v_call: TRBV6-5
cdr3_aa: CASGAPGPETQYF
cdr3_nt: TGTGCCAGCGGGGCGCCCGGGCCAGAGACCCAGTACTTC

d_call: TRBD2
clone_size: .
j_call: TRBJ2-5
v_call: TRBV24-1
cdr3_aa: CATSDFGTSGWQETQYF
cdr3_nt: TGTGCCACCAGTGATTTTGGGACTAGTGGTTGGCAAGAGACCCAGTACTTC

d_call: .
clone_size: .
j_call: TRBJ1-5
v_call: TRBV4-2
cdr3_aa: CASSLLGGSQPQHF
cdr3_nt: TGTGCCAGCAGCCTTCTGGGGGGAAGTCAGCCCCAGCATTTT

d_call: TRBD2
clone_size: many
j_call: TRBJ2-7
v_call: TRBV20-1
cdr3_aa: CSATGTSIADEQYF
cdr3_nt: TGCAGTGCTACCGGGACTAGCATTGCGGACGAGCAGTACTTC

d_call: TRBD2
clone_size: few
j_call: TRBJ2-2
v_call: TRBV20-1
cdr3_aa: CSAKAGAVSGELFF
cdr3_nt: TGCAGTGCAAAAGCGGGAGCTGTCTCCGGGGAGCTGTTTTTT

d_call: .
clone_size: few
j_call: TRBJ2-2
v_call: TRBV28
cdr3_aa: CASRKPAGELFF
cdr3_nt: TGTGCCAGCCGGAAGCCCGCCGGGGAGCTGTTTTTT

d_call: .
clone_size: few
j_call: TRBJ2-7
v_call: TRBV15
cdr3_aa: CATSMDSVGEQYF
cdr3_nt: TGTGCCACCAGCATGGACTCAGTAGGCGAGCAGTACTTC

d_call: TRBD1
clone_size: few
j_call: TRBJ2-7
v_call: TRBV6-1
cdr3_aa: CASSPDRRMEQYF
cdr3_nt: TGTGCCAGCAGTCCGGACAGGCGAATGGAGCAGTACTTC

d_call: .
clone_size: few
j_call: TRBJ1-1
v_call: TRBV18
cdr3_aa: CASSPSREGITFF
cdr3_nt: TGTGCCAGCTCACCAAGTCGGGAGGGGATAACTTTCTTT

d_call: .
clone_size: many
j_call: TRBJ1-1
v_call: TRBV20-1
cdr3_aa: CSARVVGPNTEAFF
cdr3_nt: TGCAGTGCTAGAGTGGTCGGCCCGAACACTGAAGCTTTCTTT

d_call: TRBD1
clone_size: few
j_call: TRBJ2-2
v_call: TRBV10-3
cdr3_aa: CAISGTGNTGELFF
cdr3_nt: TGTGCCATCAGTGGGACAGGGAACACCGGGGAGCTGTTTTTT

d_call: .
clone_size: many
j_call: TRBJ1-4
v_call: TRBV21-1
cdr3_aa: CDLVSATSRTGAEINEKLFF
cdr3_nt: TGTGATTTGGTATCGGCAACGTCCCGGACAGGGGCGGAGATCAATGAAAAACTGTTTTTT

d_call: .
clone_size: .
j_call: TRBJ2-2
v_call: TRBV5-1
cdr3_aa: CASSIQGAVELFF
cdr3_nt: TGCGCCAGCAGCATACAGGGAGCCGTGGAGCTGTTTTTT

d_call: TRBD1
clone_size: many
j_call: TRBJ1-2
v_call: TRBV7-2
cdr3_aa: CASSLTGIYGYTF
cdr3_nt: TGTGCCAGCAGCTTGACAGGGATCTATGGCTACACCTTC

d_call: .
clone_size: few
j_call: TRBJ2-3
v_call: TRBV7-2
cdr3_aa: CASSLRAGPTDTQYF
cdr3_nt: TGTGCCAGCAGCTTACGAGCGGGTCCCACAGATACGCAGTATTTT

d_call: TRBD2
clone_size: many
j_call: TRBJ2-2
v_call: TRBV10-3
cdr3_aa: CAISESGAGVTGELFF
cdr3_nt: TGTGCCATCAGTGAGTCAGGAGCGGGAGTGACCGGGGAGCTGTTTTTT

d_call: .
clone_size: few
j_call: TRBJ2-5
v_call: TRBV9
cdr3_aa: CASSVGGASPQETQYF
cdr3_nt: TGTGCCAGCAGCGTAGGCGGGGCCAGCCCCCAAGAGACCCAGTACTTC

d_call: TRBD1
clone_size: many
j_call: TRBJ2-1
v_call: TRBV12-3/TRBV12-4
cdr3_aa: CASSPGQGAGEQFF
cdr3_nt: TGTGCCAGCAGCCCAGGACAGGGGGCGGGTGAGCAGTTCTTC

d_call: TRBD1
clone_size: .
j_call: TRBJ2-7
v_call: TRBV19
cdr3_aa: CASSWTGQGDEQYF
cdr3_nt: TGTGCCAGTAGTTGGACGGGACAGGGGGACGAGCAGTACTTC

d_call: TRBD1
clone_size: many
j_call: TRBJ1-2
v_call: TRBV5-1
cdr3_aa: CASSSGQGADGYTF
cdr3_nt: TGCGCCAGCAGCTCCGGACAGGGGGCGGATGGCTACACCTTC

d_call: .
clone_size: few
j_call: TRBJ2-2
v_call: TRBV24-1
cdr3_aa: CATSSGGRGNTGELFF
cdr3_nt: TGTGCCACCAGCTCCGGGGGCAGGGGCAACACCGGGGAGCTGTTTTTT

d_call: .
clone_size: .
j_call: TRBJ2-1
v_call: TRBV11-2
cdr3_aa: CASSLVGTPTPSANEQFF
cdr3_nt: TGTGCCAGCAGCTTAGTTGGGACGCCAACGCCCTCTGCGAATGAGCAGTTCTTC

d_call: .
clone_size: many
j_call: TRBJ2-3
v_call: TRBV14
cdr3_aa: CASSGSTDTQYF
cdr3_nt: TGTGCCAGCAGCGGGAGCACAGATACGCAGTATTTT

d_call: TRBD2
clone_size: many
j_call: TRBJ2-3
v_call: TRBV7-2
cdr3_aa: CASSSSTSGSTDTQYF
cdr3_nt: TGTGCCAGCAGCTCCTCGACTAGCGGGAGCACAGATACGCAGTATTTT

d_call: .
clone_size: .
j_call: TRBJ2-2
v_call: TRBV3-1
cdr3_aa: CASSQTGTRTSGKLFF
cdr3_nt: TGTGCCAGCAGCCAAACCGGGACCCGTACCAGTGGGAAGCTGTTTTTT

d_call: TRBD1
clone_size: few
j_call: TRBJ1-5
v_call: TRBV19
cdr3_aa: CASSLPRDRGYSNQPQHF
cdr3_nt: TGTGCCAGTAGTCTCCCCCGGGACAGGGGGTATAGCAATCAGCCCCAGCATTTT